This is a list of T cell receptor beta chains from one sample in a study of vaccination effects on CD4 cells after COVID-19. Profiled with immunoSEQ multiplex PCR; TCRdb holds only in-frame clones, not every one. The sample gives about 26,000 clones, around 82% of which show up once; about 16% is in the top ten. Their specific antigens are unknown. The sequences come from CD4+ T cells from PBMCs cultured with HCoV-NL63 spike peptides, collected before COVID-19 vaccination. Every receptor here comes from a human donor who had a prior SARS-CoV-2 infection. Both conserved end residues are part of each CDR3. The D gene is left open where the match is weak. Clone size is not always given. Where it is, it says once, few, many or a class for expanded clones.

v_call	j_call	clone_size	d_call	cdr3_nt	cdr3_aa
TRBV18	TRBJ1-1	.	.	TGTGCCAGCTCACCACCGGCGTCCAGGGTTGAGTACACTGAAGCTTTCTTT	CASSPPASRVEYTEAFF
TRBV30	TRBJ2-5	.	TRBD1	TGTGCCTGGAGTGTACGAGGAGACAGGACAGGGGCCCAGTACTTC	CAWSVRGDRTGAQYF
TRBV27	TRBJ2-1	.	.	TGTGCCAGCAGTGATAATGAGTGGCAGTTCTTC	CASSDNEWQFF
TRBV11-2	TRBJ2-1	.	.	TGTGCCAGCAGCTTAGATCCGGTCCCGGGTGCTAAGAAGTTCTTC	CASSLDPVPGAKKFF
TRBV19	TRBJ2-1	few	.	TGTGCCAGTAGTATATATGGGGATGAGCGGTTCTTC	CASSIYGDERFF
TRBV10-2	TRBJ2-7	.	.	TGCGCCAGCAGTGCCGACAGAATCTACGAGCAGTACTTC	CASSADRIYEQYF
TRBV5-4	TRBJ1-1	.	.	TGTGCCAGCAGCTTGCGGTTGGGGAACACTGAAGCTTTCTTT	CASSLRLGNTEAFF
TRBV5-8	TRBJ2-2	.	TRBD1	TGTGCCAGCAGTCCCGGGACAGGGCGGAACACCGGGGAGCTGTTTTTT	CASSPGTGRNTGELFF
TRBV2	TRBJ2-1	.	.	TGTGCCAGCAGTGAAGTTGCGGGGATTGTAAATGAGCAGTTCTTC	CASSEVAGIVNEQFF
TRBV5-4	TRBJ1-4	.	.	TGTGCCAGCGGCTCGGGCCACCCTGGGGAAAAACTGTTTTTT	CASGSGHPGEKLFF
TRBV27	TRBJ1-1	.	.	TGTGCCAGCAGTTTATCAGTCAGGCTAGAGGCTTTCTTT	CASSLSVRLEAFF
TRBV23-1	TRBJ2-7	few	.	TGCGCCAGCAGTCTCCTCTCGGTCCCCCAGGGTCCTCAGATCCCTGGAGAGCAGTACTTC	CASSLLSVPQGPQIPGEQYF
TRBV18	TRBJ2-7	.	.	TGTGCCAGCTCACGGGCAGGGACCCTCTACGAGCAGTACTTC	CASSRAGTLYEQYF
TRBV6-5	TRBJ1-5	few	.	TGTGCCAGCAGTTACACAGGTCTTCGATCGAATCAGCCCCAGCATTTT	CASSYTGLRSNQPQHF
TRBV6-5	TRBJ2-7	.	TRBD1	TGTGCCAGCAGTCCTCAGACAGGGTCCTACGAGCAGTACTTC	CASSPQTGSYEQYF
TRBV27	TRBJ2-7	.	TRBD1	TGTGCCAGCAGTTTTGCCAGGGGGCGCGTCGGGCAGTACTTC	CASSFARGRVGQYF
TRBV7-9	TRBJ2-6	.	TRBD1	TGTGCCAGCAGCTCCGACAGGGTTTCTGGGGCCAACGTCCTGACTTTC	CASSSDRVSGANVLTF
TRBV6-5	TRBJ2-5	.	.	TGTGCCAGCCGACGACGGGCCCAAGAGACCCAGTACTTC	CASRRRAQETQYF
TRBV21-1	TRBJ1-5	.	.	TGTGCCAGCAGGTTACAGGGCAATCAGCCCCAGCATTTT	CASRLQGNQPQHF
TRBV4-2	TRBJ2-7	.	TRBD1	TGTGCCAGCAGCCACGCATCGGGACAGACCTCCTACGAGCAGTACTTC	CASSHASGQTSYEQYF
TRBV7-3	TRBJ2-7	.	TRBD2	TGTGCCAGCAGCCGAGCGGGGGGGCTCTACGAGCAGTACTTC	CASSRAGGLYEQYF
TRBV11-2	TRBJ1-1	.	.	TGTGCCAGCAGCTTTCGACAAGATGAAGCTTTCTTT	CASSFRQDEAFF
TRBV5-5	TRBJ2-2	.	TRBD2	TGTGCCAGCAGCTTGGGACTAGCGTTGAACACCGGGGAGCTGTTTTTT	CASSLGLALNTGELFF
TRBV15	TRBJ2-3	.	.	TGTGCCACCAGCAGAGATGAGGAGGTTACGCAGTATTTT	CATSRDEEVTQYF